Here is one T cell receptor (beta chain) with its context. Its antigen remains unidentified. Using its own MiXCR run on the RT-PCR reads, TCRdb lists one record per CDR3 protein. The table has 500,000 to 600,000 distinct CDR3 sequences, about 10% seen once. These data belong to a study of response to subunit inactivated influenza vaccine. V lost 5 bases to trimming and J lost 4 bases; unmatched junction nucleotides: 12. The CDR3 contains 16 residues. Overall study findings and caveats: Authors suggested seasonal influenza vaccinations each recruit few new T cells.

J is TRBJ2-7 and V is TRBV12-3 or TRBV12-4; 9 nucleotides line up with TRBD2. This clonotype was obtained from a man in his forties or fifties who received an inactivated influenza vaccine. The sample in question was PBMCs from blood, obtained on the day of vaccination. The CDR3 protein is CASSPLFSGSVYEQYF. In nucleotides, the CDR3 is TGTGCCAGCAGTCCCCTATTTAGCGGGAGTGTTTACGAGCAGTACTTC.